This is a list of T cell receptor beta chains from one sample in a study of CD8+ T cells in alopecia areata. Produced via immunoSEQ multiplex PCR; TCRdb's table is partial and in-frame only. The sample lists around 100,000 clones; approximately 58% were seen once. The source material was CD4+ T cells sorted from blood. The source is a human donor in good health. Each CDR3 is given with its conserved first and last residue. The order of the fields is CDR3 protein, V gene.

CASGWTGDEQYF TRBV2
CAWRNTADRGNEQFF TRBV30
CAIGQGAETQYF TRBV10-3
CASSRRGGYTF TRBV14
CASSLSGGSYNEQFF TRBV7-2
CASRRTGTGGDTQYF TRBV6-5
CASSQSRNQPQHF TRBV23-1
CAWSAGDWGGYTF TRBV30
CASSLNGEEETQYF TRBV28
CASSAGQGDSPLHF TRBV9